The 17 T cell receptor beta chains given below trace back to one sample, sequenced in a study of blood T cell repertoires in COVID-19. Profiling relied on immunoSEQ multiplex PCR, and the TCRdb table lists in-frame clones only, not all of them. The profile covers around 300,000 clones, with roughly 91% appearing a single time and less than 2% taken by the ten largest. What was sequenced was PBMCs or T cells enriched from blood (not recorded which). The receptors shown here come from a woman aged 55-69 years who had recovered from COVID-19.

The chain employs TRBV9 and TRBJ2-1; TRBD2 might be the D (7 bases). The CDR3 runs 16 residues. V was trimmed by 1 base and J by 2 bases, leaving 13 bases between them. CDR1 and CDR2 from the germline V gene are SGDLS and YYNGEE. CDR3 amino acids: CASSVTGTIPYNEQFF. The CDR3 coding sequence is TGTGCCAGCAGCGTAACAGGGACTATCCCCTACAATGAGCAGTTCTTC.

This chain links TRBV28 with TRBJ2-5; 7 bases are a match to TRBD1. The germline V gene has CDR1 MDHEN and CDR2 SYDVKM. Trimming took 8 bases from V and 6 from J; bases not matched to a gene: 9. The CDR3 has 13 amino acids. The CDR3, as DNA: TGTGCCAGCTCGCAACAGGGGTCGAAGACCCAGTACTTC. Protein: CASSQQGSKTQYF. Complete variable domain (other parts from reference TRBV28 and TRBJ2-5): DVKVTQSSRYLVKRTGEKVFLECVQDMDHENMFWYRQDPGLGLRLIYFSYDVKMKEKGDIPEGYSVSREKKERFSLILESASTNQTSMYLCASSQQGSKTQYFGPGTRLLVL.

CDR3 sequence: CASSLEQGVEEQYF. The DNA of the CDR3 is TGTGCCAGCAGCTTAGAACAGGGGGTCGAGGAGCAGTACTTC. J is TRBJ2-7 and V is TRBV13; 8 positions agree with TRBD1. The ends lost 1 base at V and 7 bases at J; junction bases unmatched: 6. From germline, CDR1 is PRHDT and CDR2 FYEKMQ (reference sequence). The CDR3 has 14 amino acids.

The CDR3: CASSSQGLGTEAFF. The CDR3 nucleotides are TGCGCCAGCAGCTCACAGGGGCTGGGAACTGAAGCTTTCTTT. The chain joins TRBV5-1 to TRBJ1-1; TRBD1 matches 7 bases. CDR1 and CDR2 (germline): SGHRS, YFSETQ. This CDR3 comprises 14 residues. The trim removed 3 bases at V and 5 bases at J, leaving 7 bases unmatched.

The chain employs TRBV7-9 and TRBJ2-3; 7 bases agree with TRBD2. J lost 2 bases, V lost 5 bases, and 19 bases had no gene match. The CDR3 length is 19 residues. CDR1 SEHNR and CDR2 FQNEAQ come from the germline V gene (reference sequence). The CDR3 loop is CASSPRPGIERGSTDTQYF. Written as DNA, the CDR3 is TGTGCCAGCAGCCCTCGGCCAGGGATAGAGCGGGGATCCACAGATACGCAGTATTTT.

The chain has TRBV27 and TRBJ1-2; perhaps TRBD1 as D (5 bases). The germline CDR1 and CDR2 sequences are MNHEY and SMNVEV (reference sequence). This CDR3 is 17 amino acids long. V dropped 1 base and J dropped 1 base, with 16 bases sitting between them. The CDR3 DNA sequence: TGTGCCAGCAGTTTATGGGGGGGTGTAGGGGTTAACTATGGCTACACCTTC. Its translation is CASSLWGGVGVNYGYTF.

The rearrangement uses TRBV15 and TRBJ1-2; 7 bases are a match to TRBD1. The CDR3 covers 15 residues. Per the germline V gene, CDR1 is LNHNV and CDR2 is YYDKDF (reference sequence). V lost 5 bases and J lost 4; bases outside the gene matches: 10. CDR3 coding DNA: TGTGCCACCAGCGTCGGGACAGCCCCTGTCTATGGCTACACCTTC. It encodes CATSVGTAPVYGYTF.

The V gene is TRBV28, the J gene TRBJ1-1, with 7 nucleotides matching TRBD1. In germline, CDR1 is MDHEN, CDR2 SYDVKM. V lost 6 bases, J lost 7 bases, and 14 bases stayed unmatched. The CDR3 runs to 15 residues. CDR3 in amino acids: CASSPADRWSFEAFF. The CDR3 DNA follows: TGTGCCAGCAGCCCTGCGGACAGGTGGAGTTTTGAAGCTTTCTTT.

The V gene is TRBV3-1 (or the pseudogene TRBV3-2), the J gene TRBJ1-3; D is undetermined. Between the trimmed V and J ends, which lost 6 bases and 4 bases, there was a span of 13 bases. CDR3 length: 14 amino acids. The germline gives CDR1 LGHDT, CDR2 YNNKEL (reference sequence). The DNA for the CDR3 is TGTGCCAGCAGTCCGGCGGATCAAGGAAACACCATATATTTT. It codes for CASSPADQGNTIYF.

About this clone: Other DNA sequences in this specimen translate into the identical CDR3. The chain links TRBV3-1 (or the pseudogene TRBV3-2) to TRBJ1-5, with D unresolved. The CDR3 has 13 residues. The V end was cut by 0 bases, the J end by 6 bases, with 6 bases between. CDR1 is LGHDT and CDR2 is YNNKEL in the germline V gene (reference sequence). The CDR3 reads CASSQDLSQPQHF. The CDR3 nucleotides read TGTGCCAGCAGCCAAGATCTCAGTCAGCCCCAGCATTTT.

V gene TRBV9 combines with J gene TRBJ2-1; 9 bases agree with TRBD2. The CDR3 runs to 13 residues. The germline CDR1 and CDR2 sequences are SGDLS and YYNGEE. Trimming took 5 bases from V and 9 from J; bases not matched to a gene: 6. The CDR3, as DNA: TGTGCCAGCAGTGCCACACTAGCGGGTGAGCAGTTCTTC. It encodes CASSATLAGEQFF.

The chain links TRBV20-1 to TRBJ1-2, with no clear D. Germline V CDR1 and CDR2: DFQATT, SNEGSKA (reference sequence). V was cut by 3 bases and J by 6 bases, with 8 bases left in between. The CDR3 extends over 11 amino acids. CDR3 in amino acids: CSASSVHGYTF. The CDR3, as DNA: TGCAGTGCTAGCTCGGTTCATGGCTACACCTTC.

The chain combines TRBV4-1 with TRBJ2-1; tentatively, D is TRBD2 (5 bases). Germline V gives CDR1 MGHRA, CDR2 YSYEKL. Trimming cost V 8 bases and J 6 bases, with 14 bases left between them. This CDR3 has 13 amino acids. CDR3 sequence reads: CASAPITSNEQFF. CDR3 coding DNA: TGCGCCAGCGCCCCGATAACTAGCAATGAGCAGTTCTTC.

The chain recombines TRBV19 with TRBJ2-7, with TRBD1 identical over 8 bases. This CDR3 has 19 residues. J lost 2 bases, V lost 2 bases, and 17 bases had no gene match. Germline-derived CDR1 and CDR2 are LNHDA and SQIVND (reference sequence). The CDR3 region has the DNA TGTGCCAGTAGTATAATCTGTTTAAGTTGGGACAGGTGTACCTACGAGCAGTACTTC. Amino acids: CASSIICLSWDRCTYEQYF. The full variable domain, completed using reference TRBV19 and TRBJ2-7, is DGGITQSPKYLFRKEGQNVTLSCEQNLNHDAMYWYRQDPGQGLRLIYYSQIVNDFQKGDIAEGYSVSREKKESFPLTVTSAQKNPTAFYLCASSIICLSWDRCTYEQYFGPGTRLTVT.

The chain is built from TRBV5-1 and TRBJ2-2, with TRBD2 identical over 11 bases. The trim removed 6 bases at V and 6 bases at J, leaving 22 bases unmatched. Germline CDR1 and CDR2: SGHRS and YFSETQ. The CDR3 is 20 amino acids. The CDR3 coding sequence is TGCGCCAGCACGCCTTTGGTCAGGACCGGTAGCGGGAGGGCTTCCGGGGAGCTGTTTTTT. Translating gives CASTPLVRTGSGRASGELFF.

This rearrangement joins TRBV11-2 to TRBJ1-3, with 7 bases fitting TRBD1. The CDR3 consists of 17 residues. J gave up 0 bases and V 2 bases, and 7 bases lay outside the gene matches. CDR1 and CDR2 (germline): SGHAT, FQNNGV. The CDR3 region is CASSLRQGPSSGNTIYF. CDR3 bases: TGTGCCAGCAGCTTACGACAGGGACCGAGCTCTGGAAACACCATATATTTT.

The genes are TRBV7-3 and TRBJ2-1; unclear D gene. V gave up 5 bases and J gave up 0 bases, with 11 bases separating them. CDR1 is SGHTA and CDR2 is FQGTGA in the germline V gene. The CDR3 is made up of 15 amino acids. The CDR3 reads CASSDSSSSYNEQFF. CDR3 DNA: TGTGCCAGCAGCGATAGCTCCAGCTCCTACAATGAGCAGTTCTTC.